One sample yielded the 2 T cell receptor beta chains listed below, sequenced in a study of blood T cell repertoires in COVID-19. The method was immunoSEQ multiplex PCR; TCRdb's version includes in-frame clones alone and lacks a portion of them. The repertoire consists of 73,000 or so clones, with 80% to 90% occurring once and the leading ten covering 5% to 6.5%. The source material was peripheral blood. These TCRs come from a man aged 50 or older with active COVID-19.

The rearrangement uses TRBV5-4 and TRBJ2-7; 10 bases are a match to TRBD1. This CDR3 comprises 13 residues. The germline gives CDR1 SGHNT, CDR2 YYREEE (reference sequence). Germline trimming cut 4 bases from V and 6 bases from J; bases unmatched to any gene: 4. CDR3 protein: CASSPDRGREQYF. The CDR3 DNA follows: TGTGCCAGCAGCCCTGACAGGGGGCGCGAGCAGTACTTC.

This rearrangement joins TRBV6-5 to TRBJ1-2; D unclear. V was pared by 6 bases and J by 8 bases, with 16 bases between. Germline values: CDR1 MNHEY, CDR2 SVGAGI. The CDR3 is 13 residues long. The CDR3 spells CASRLTKTGGYTF. The CDR3 coding sequence is TGTGCCAGCAGGTTGACTAAAACGGGGGGCTACACCTTC.